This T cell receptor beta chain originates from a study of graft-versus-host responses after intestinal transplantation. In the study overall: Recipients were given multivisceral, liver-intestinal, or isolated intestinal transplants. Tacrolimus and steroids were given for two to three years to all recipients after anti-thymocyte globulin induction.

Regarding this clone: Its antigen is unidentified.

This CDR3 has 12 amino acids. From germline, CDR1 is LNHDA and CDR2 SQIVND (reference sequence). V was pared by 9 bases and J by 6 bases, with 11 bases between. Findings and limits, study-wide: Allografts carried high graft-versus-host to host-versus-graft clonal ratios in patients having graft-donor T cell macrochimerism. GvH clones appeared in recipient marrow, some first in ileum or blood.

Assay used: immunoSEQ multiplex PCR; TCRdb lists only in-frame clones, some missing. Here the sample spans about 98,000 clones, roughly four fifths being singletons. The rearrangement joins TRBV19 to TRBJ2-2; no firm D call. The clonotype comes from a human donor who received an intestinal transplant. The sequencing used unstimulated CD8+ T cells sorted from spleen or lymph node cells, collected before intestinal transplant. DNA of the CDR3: TGTGCCAGCTCCGGGTGGTCCGGGGAGCTGTTTTTT. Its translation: CASSGWSGELFF. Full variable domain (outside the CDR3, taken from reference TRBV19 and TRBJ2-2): DGGITQSPKYLFRKEGQNVTLSCEQNLNHDAMYWYRQDPGQGLRLIYYSQIVNDFQKGDIAEGYSVSREKKESFPLTVTSAQKNPTAFYLCASSGWSGELFFGEGSRLTVL.